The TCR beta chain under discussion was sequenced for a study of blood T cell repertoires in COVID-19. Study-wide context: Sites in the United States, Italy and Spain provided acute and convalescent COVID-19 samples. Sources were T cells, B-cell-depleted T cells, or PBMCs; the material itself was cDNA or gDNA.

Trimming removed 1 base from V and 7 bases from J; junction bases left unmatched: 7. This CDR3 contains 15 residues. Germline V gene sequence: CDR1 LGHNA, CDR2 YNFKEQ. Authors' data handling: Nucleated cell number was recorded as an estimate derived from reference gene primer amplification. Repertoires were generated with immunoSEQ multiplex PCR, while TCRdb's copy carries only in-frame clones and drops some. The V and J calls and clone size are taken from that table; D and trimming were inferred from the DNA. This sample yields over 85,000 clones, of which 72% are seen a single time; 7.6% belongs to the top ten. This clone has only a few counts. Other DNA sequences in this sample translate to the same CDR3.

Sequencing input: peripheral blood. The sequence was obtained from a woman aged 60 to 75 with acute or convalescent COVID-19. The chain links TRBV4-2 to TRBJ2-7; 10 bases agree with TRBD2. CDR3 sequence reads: CASSQAGTSVGEQYF. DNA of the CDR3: TGTGCCAGCAGCCAAGCCGGGACTAGCGTTGGGGAGCAGTACTTC.